Below, 30 T cell receptor beta chains from the same sample are listed, as sequenced in a study of cytomegalovirus exposure and HLA in healthy donors. In the PCR, 60 Vbeta and 13 Jbeta primers were used. The assay was immunoSEQ multiplex PCR, and TCRdb's table has in-frame clones only and misses some. The repertoire consists of more than 85,000 clones, with roughly 83% occurring once and the leading ten covering 4.1%. The specimen was PBMCs. These receptors all stem from a female donor in good health and CMV-seropositive.

Details on this clone: Germline is not matched at one junction end, which may reflect a read error. The rearrangement uses TRBV2 and TRBJ2-4; 10 bases align to TRBD1. Per the germline V gene, CDR1 is SNHLY and CDR2 is FYNNEI. The CDR3 is 16 residues long. CDR3 bases: TGTGCCAGCAGCCCCGGGACAGGGGTAGCCAAAAACAGTCAGTACTTC. Its protein product is CASSPGTGVAKNSQYF. Drawing the rest from reference TRBV2 and TRBJ2-4, the complete variable domain is EPEVTQTPSHQVTQMGQEVILRCVPISNHLYFYWYRQILGQKVEFLVSFYNNEISEKSEIFDDQFSVERPDGSNFTLKIRSTKLEDSAMYFCASSPGTGVAKNSQYFGAGTRLSVL.

The chain joins TRBV27 to TRBJ1-4; 9 bases line up with TRBD1. The germline CDR1 and CDR2 sequences are MNHEY and SMNVEV (reference sequence). This CDR3 spans 13 amino acids. The junction had 11 bases not matched to a gene; V was cut back by 6 bases and J by 15 bases. The CDR3 nucleotides read TGTGCCAGCAGCCACGACAGGGGGAGTCGGGTGTTTTTT. It is translated as CASSHDRGSRVFF.

The chain combines TRBV18 with TRBJ2-7; 7 bases match TRBD1. With V trimmed by 2 bases and J by 4 bases, 8 bases remained unmatched. The CDR3 has 15 amino acids. The germline V gene encodes CDR1 KGHSH and CDR2 LQKENI. The CDR3 protein is CASSPSGQVSYEQYF. The CDR3 DNA reads as TGTGCCAGCTCACCATCCGGACAGGTGAGTTACGAGCAGTACTTC.

This clone has only one observation. This rearrangement joins TRBV10-1 to TRBJ1-1, with 7 bases identical to TRBD1. CDR1 and CDR2 from the germline V gene are WNHNN and SYGVQD (reference sequence). The ends lost 5 bases at V and 1 base at J; junction bases unmatched: 7. The CDR3 loop spans 15 amino acids. The CDR3 here is CASSLSRQGNTEAFF. CDR3 in DNA: TGCGCCAGCAGTCTATCCAGACAGGGGAACACTGAAGCTTTCTTT.

The chain joins TRBV11-2 to TRBJ1-3; 9 bases match TRBD1. The ends lost 0 bases at V and 4 bases at J; junction bases unmatched: 10. CDR1 SGHAT and CDR2 FQNNGV come from the germline V gene. CDR3 length: 18 amino acids. Written as DNA, the CDR3 is TGTGCCAGCAGCTTAGATCCAGCACAGGGGGCAACGGGAAACACCATATATTTT. This gives the protein CASSLDPAQGATGNTIYF. Supplemented by reference TRBV11-2 and TRBJ1-3, the full variable domain reads EAGVAQSPRYKIIEKRQSVAFWCNPISGHATLYWYQQILGQGPKLLIQFQNNGVVDDSQLPKDRFSAERLKGVDSTLKIQPAKLEDSAVYLCASSLDPAQGATGNTIYFGEGSWLTVV.

The chain couples TRBV9 to TRBJ2-2, with D possibly being TRBD2 (5 bases). The germline CDR1 and CDR2 sequences are SGDLS and YYNGEE. This CDR3 is built from 14 residues. With 7 bases removed from V and 0 bases from J, the gap between germline ends came to 10 bases. The CDR3 here is CASRTGTNTGELFF. The CDR3 DNA follows: TGTGCCAGCCGAACGGGGACGAACACCGGGGAGCTGTTTTTT.

This clone occurred a few times. CDR3 DNA: TGCGCCAGCAGCTTGGACAGGCCTAACACCGGGGAGCTGTTTTTT. Its translation: CASSLDRPNTGELFF. The gene calls are TRBV5-1 and TRBJ2-2; the D gene is possibly TRBD1 (5 bases). V gave up 0 bases and J gave up 2 bases, with 8 bases separating them. CDR1 is SGHRS and CDR2 is YFSETQ in the germline V gene. This CDR3 contains 15 residues. Full variable domain (rest looked up from reference TRBV5-1 and TRBJ2-2): KAGVTQTPRYLIKTRGQQVTLSCSPISGHRSVSWYQQTPGQGLQFLFEYFSETQRNKGNFPGRFSGRQFSNSRSEMNVSTLELGDSALYLCASSLDRPNTGELFFGEGSRLTVL.

This clone was counted only a few times. V gene TRBV6-1 combines with J gene TRBJ2-7; D perhaps matches TRBD1 (5 bases). This CDR3 spans 12 amino acids. The V gene lost 6 bases and the J gene lost 4 bases, with 10 bases spanning the gap. Germline CDR1 is MNHNS and CDR2 is SASEGT. The CDR3 DNA reads as TGTGCCAGCAGCCAGACAGCTTACGAGCAGTACTTC. This gives the protein CASSQTAYEQYF.

The CDR3 bases are TGCGCCAGCAGCTCCGCTGTGGGAGCGGGGGAGCAGTACTTC. It yields the protein CASSSAVGAGEQYF. This chain uses TRBV5-1 with TRBJ2-7; 7 bases line up with TRBD2. V lost 3 bases and J lost 7; bases outside the gene matches: 10. The CDR3 sequence is 14 residues long. Germline V gives CDR1 SGHRS, CDR2 YFSETQ.

The V call is TRBV5-5, the J call TRBJ1-3, with unresolved D. CDR3 size: 14 residues. Between the trimmed V and J ends, which lost 1 base and 0 bases, there was a span of 5 bases. Germline V gene data show CDR1 as SGHKS and CDR2 as YYEKEE (reference sequence). The CDR3 protein is CASSLPVSGNTIYF. The CDR3, as DNA: TGTGCCAGCAGCTTGCCAGTCTCTGGAAACACCATATATTTT.

This clone was counted a single time. The genes are TRBV12-5 and TRBJ1-4; D ambiguous. Trimming stripped 0 bases from V and 1 base from J, with 9 bases between. Per the germline V gene, CDR1 is LGHNT and CDR2 is FRNRAP. The CDR3 consists of 16 residues. The CDR3 protein is CASGLVLMGTNEKLFF. The CDR3 DNA follows: TGTGCTAGTGGTTTGGTACTAATGGGAACTAATGAAAAACTGTTTTTT.

The V and J genes are TRBV10-2 and TRBJ2-3; D gene uncertain. CDR3 length: 13 amino acids. Per the germline V gene, CDR1 is WSHSY and CDR2 is SAAADI. The ends were cut back, 4 bases at V and 0 bases at J, with 5 bases in the middle. CDR3 bases: TGCGCCAGCAGTGTCGGGAGCACAGATACGCAGTATTTT. Its translation is CASSVGSTDTQYF.

V gene TRBV2 combines with J gene TRBJ1-2; 8 positions agree with TRBD1. The CDR3 sequence is 14 residues long. With V trimmed by 6 bases and J by 2 bases, 5 bases remained unmatched. Germline V gives CDR1 SNHLY, CDR2 FYNNEI. CDR3 region: CASSGQGLNYGYTF. CDR3 bases: TGTGCCAGCAGCGGACAGGGTTTAAACTATGGCTACACCTTC.

The chain joins TRBV6-5 to TRBJ2-1, with D unclear. The CDR3 runs to 13 residues. The germline CDR1 and CDR2 sequences are MNHEY and SVGAGI. V lost 8 bases to trimming and J lost 5 bases, with 13 bases between them. CDR3 bases: TGTGCCAGCCAACTGTGGGCGAACAATGAGCAGTTCTTC. Translating it yields CASQLWANNEQFF.

The CDR3 sequence: CASWGVSYEQYF. CDR3 DNA sequence: TGTGCCAGCTGGGGGGTGTCCTACGAGCAGTACTTC. The J gene is TRBJ2-7, the V gene TRBV2, with a tentative D call TRBD2 (6 bases). Trimming pared 8 bases from V and 1 base from J, leaving 9 bases between. The CDR3 is 12 amino acids. Germline loops: CDR1 SNHLY, CDR2 FYNNEI.

This clone was counted between two and nine times. This sequence joins TRBV7-8 and TRBJ1-5; D possibly corresponds to TRBD1 (6 bases). CDR3 length: 15 residues. Germline CDR1 and CDR2: SGHVS and FQNEAQ. V lost 0 bases to trimming and J lost 7 bases, with 13 bases between them. Written as DNA, the CDR3 is TGTGCCAGCAGCTTAGCGGGAGGGGGTCGGCAGCCCCAGCATTTT. Amino acid sequence: CASSLAGGGRQPQHF.

The table lists this clone with a few counts. The chain is built from TRBV18 and TRBJ2-1; maybe TRBD2 (5 bases). This CDR3 contains 15 residues. With 0 bases removed from V and 6 bases from J, the gap between germline ends came to 12 bases. Germline lookup yields CDR1 KGHSH and CDR2 LQKENI. DNA for the CDR3: TGTGCCAGCTCACCACCGATGGGTGCGGGCAATGAGCAGTTCTTC. It translates to CASSPPMGAGNEQFF. The full variable domain, rest sourced from reference TRBV18 and TRBJ2-1, is NAGVMQNPRHLVRRRGQEARLRCSPMKGHSHVYWYRQLPEEGLKFMVYLQKENIIDESGMPKERFSAEFPKEGPSILRIQQVVRGDSAAYFCASSPPMGAGNEQFFGPGTRLTVL.

The chain combines TRBV2 with TRBJ2-6, with 7 bases identical to TRBD1. CDR1 and CDR2 (germline): SNHLY, FYNNEI. CDR3 length: 16 residues. V gave up 6 bases and J gave up 0 bases; unmatched junction bases: 5. This chain's CDR3 is CASSADRVSGANVLTF. CDR3 nucleotides: TGTGCCAGCAGCGCCGACAGGGTCTCTGGGGCCAACGTCCTGACTTTC.

This sequence joins TRBV6-5 and TRBJ1-1; D unresolved. This CDR3 has 13 amino acids. Looked up from germline, CDR1 is MNHEY and CDR2 is SVGAGI. The V end was cut by 6 bases, the J end by 1 base, with 9 bases between. The CDR3, as DNA: TGTGCCAGCAGGAGCAGAGGGAACACTGAAGCTTTCTTT. Its protein product is CASRSRGNTEAFF.

This rearrangement joins TRBV6-5 to TRBJ1-3, with D maybe TRBD1 (5 bases). The CDR3 is made up of 15 amino acids. Germline CDR1 and CDR2: MNHEY and SVGAGI. Trimming removed 5 bases from V and 4 bases from J, with 15 bases in between. DNA for the CDR3: TGTGCCAGCAGTGTAAGGGGAAGGGCCGGAAACACCATATATTTT. Residues: CASSVRGRAGNTIYF.

The CDR3 here is CASSEVNRGTFPNEQFF. The CDR3 DNA reads as TGTGCCAGCAGTGAGGTGAACCGCGGGACCTTTCCTAATGAGCAGTTCTTC. This chain uses TRBV2 with TRBJ2-1, with D possibly being TRBD2 (6 bases). This CDR3 spans 17 amino acids. Germline CDR1 reads SNHLY; CDR2 reads FYNNEI. V was cut by 3 bases and J by 7 bases, with 22 bases left in between.

This chain uses TRBV10-2 with TRBJ1-1; D perhaps matches TRBD1 (6 bases). V was trimmed by 2 bases and J by 5 bases, leaving 12 bases between them. The CDR3 runs to 14 residues. CDR1 and CDR2 from the germline V gene are WSHSY and SAAADI. CDR3: CASSEGDRRTEAFF. The CDR3 nucleotides read TGCGCCAGCAGTGAGGGAGACAGGAGGACTGAAGCTTTCTTT.

The rearrangement uses TRBV29-1 and TRBJ2-4; maybe TRBD1 (6 bases). V gave up 7 bases and J gave up 1 base, with 17 bases separating them. This CDR3 contains 15 residues. Germline V gene sequence: CDR1 SQVTM, CDR2 ANQGSEA. In DNA, the CDR3 is TGCAGCGGCGAGTCAGGGGATGGGGCCAAAAACATTCAGTACTTC. Protein sequence: CSGESGDGAKNIQYF. Based on the CDR3 plus reference TRBV29-1 and TRBJ2-4, the full variable domain is SAVISQKPSRDICQRGTSLTIQCQVDSQVTMMFWYRQQPGQSLTLIATANQGSEATYESGFVIDKFPISRPNLTFSTLTVSNMSPEDSSIYLCSGESGDGAKNIQYFGAGTRLSVL.

This rearrangement joins TRBV11-2 to TRBJ2-3, with TRBD1 matching 9 bases. Germline lookup yields CDR1 SGHAT and CDR2 FQNNGV. The CDR3 runs to 16 residues. V gave up 2 bases and J gave up 4 bases; unmatched junction bases: 7. The CDR3 DNA reads as TGTGCCAGCAGCTTACAACAGGGGGCGCGATCAGATACGCAGTATTTT. Amino acid sequence: CASSLQQGARSDTQYF.

This clone appeared a few times. The V and J genes are TRBV13 and TRBJ2-1; 9 positions agree with TRBD2. This CDR3 has 17 amino acids. Germline CDR1 and CDR2: PRHDT and FYEKMQ (reference sequence). With 8 bases clipped from V and 0 bases from J, the junction kept 11 bases outside the gene matches. The chain's CDR3 is CASRYRTSDSSYNEQFF. CDR3 DNA: TGTGCCAGCCGATACAGGACTAGCGATAGCTCCTACAATGAGCAGTTCTTC.

This clone was recorded only once. DNA for the CDR3: TGTGCCAGCTTCAGGGGGCGGGCGGACACTGAAGCTTTCTTT. Residues: CASFRGRADTEAFF. The chain uses TRBV11-2 and TRBJ1-1; 8 nucleotides match TRBD1. V lost 8 bases to trimming and J lost 3 bases; unmatched junction nucleotides: 8. Germline V gene sequence: CDR1 SGHAT, CDR2 FQNNGV. The CDR3 is made up of 14 amino acids.

This chain uses TRBV30 with TRBJ2-7, with a tentative D call TRBD2 (5 bases). This CDR3 has 14 residues. V was pared by 3 bases and J by 7 bases, with 19 bases between. The germline V gene has CDR1 GTSNPN and CDR2 SVGIG (reference sequence). CDR3 DNA: TGTGCCTGGAGGGGGAGTGGATCGGCCCTGGAGCAGTACTTC. This sequence encodes CAWRGSGSALEQYF.

V gene TRBV27 combines with J gene TRBJ2-3; weak D call: TRBD2 (5 bases). V lost 3 bases to trimming and J lost 0 bases, with 10 bases between them. From germline, CDR1 is MNHEY and CDR2 SMNVEV (reference sequence). This CDR3 is built from 15 residues. In DNA, the CDR3 is TGTGCCAGCAGTTTCGTCCGCGGGAGCACAGATACGCAGTATTTT. Translated, it gives CASSFVRGSTDTQYF.

The genes are TRBV29-1 and TRBJ1-3; perhaps TRBD1 as D (5 bases). The CDR3 has 14 residues. Germline CDR1 and CDR2: SQVTM and ANQGSEA. Deletions cut 7 bases from V and 0 bases from J, with 13 bases between. The DNA of the CDR3 is TGCAGCGCCAGGGTGGGAAACTCTGGAAACACCATATATTTT. It encodes CSARVGNSGNTIYF.

This chain links TRBV7-9 with TRBJ2-5; 12 bases are a match to TRBD2. V shed 0 bases, J shed 5 bases, and the junction held 10 bases outside the gene matches. This CDR3 is 18 amino acids long. CDR1 and CDR2 (germline): SEHNR, FQNEAQ (reference sequence). Written as DNA, the CDR3 is TGTGCCAGCAGCTTAGCGCTCAGACTAGCGGGGGCTGGGGAGACCCAGTACTTC. This translates into CASSLALRLAGAGETQYF.